This T cell receptor beta chain was identified in a study of T cell repertoires in cytomegalovirus infection. Study in general: Epitope selection comprised recently identified HLA-C-restricted CMV epitopes and well-studied HLA-B-restricted CMV epitopes. CMV infection together with matching HLA type was indicated by public TCR beta signatures.

Overall study results and limits: What dominated the ex vivo response were HLA-C-restricted CMV-specific TCR beta clonotypes.

This clonotype was seen a handful of times. Antigen specificity is unknown. This CDR3 has 13 amino acids. The V gene end was trimmed by 6 bases and the J gene end by 5 bases; junction bases not matched to a gene: 4. CDR1 is MNHEY and CDR2 is SVGEGT in the germline V gene. TCRdb ran MiXCR on the reads and lists one entry per CDR3 protein. The sample has approximately 260,000 distinct CDR3 sequences; around 20% are singletons. Source: cultured PBMCs, taken from culture after CMV antigen stimulation. The clonotype comes from a human donor in good health (CMV status not recorded). Some clones in this sample may be carry-over from other donors' samples. This chain links TRBV6-2 or TRBV6-3 with TRBJ2-7; TRBD2 matches at 10 bases. This CDR3 is CASRLAGKNEQYF. Here the CDR3 DNA reads TGTGCCAGCAGACTAGCGGGAAAGAACGAGCAGTACTTC.